The sequence of this T cell receptor beta chain was determined in a study of blood T cell repertoires in COVID-19. Using immunoSEQ multiplex PCR, the repertoire was profiled, and TCRdb retains in-frame clones only, with some absent. This sample has fewer than 200,000 clones, with about 86% found just once. The CDR3 loop spans 16 amino acids. The V and J ends lost 4 bases and 0 bases respectively, with 13 bases between them. The germline gives CDR1 MGHRA, CDR2 YSYEKL. Sample: peripheral blood. The chain employs TRBV4-1 and TRBJ1-5, with TRBD1 as a possible D gene (5 bases). The origin of this receptor is a man between 45 and 60 years old with active or convalescent COVID-19. The CDR3 protein is CASSLLQGNSNQPQHF. Written as DNA, the CDR3 is TGCGCCAGCAGCCTCCTTCAGGGAAATAGCAATCAGCCCCAGCATTTT.